The 31 T cell receptor beta chains in this list originate from one sample, sequenced in a study of T cells after yellow fever vaccination. TCRdb ran MiXCR on the 5' RACE reads and lists one entry per CDR3 protein. Of just under 600,000 distinct CDR3 sequences in the sample, around an eighth were seen once. Sequenced material: PBMCs, taken on the day of the yellow fever booster vaccination. The receptors shown here come from a man aged 25 to 40 who received the YFV17D yellow fever vaccine.

This clonotype was counted between two and nine times. V usage is TRBV7-2 and J usage is TRBJ2-3, with 7 bases lining up with TRBD2. The CDR3 is made up of 14 amino acids. J gave up 6 bases and V 5 bases, and 8 bases lay outside the gene matches. Germline V CDR1 and CDR2: SGHTA, FQGNSA. The CDR3 DNA reads as TGTGCCAGCAGCGCCTTACTAGCGTCCGATACGCAGTATTTT. Translating gives CASSALLASDTQYF.

This clonotype was detected only a few times. V and J are TRBV29-1 and TRBJ2-5, with 9 bases matching TRBD1. Looked up from germline, CDR1 is SQVTM and CDR2 is ANQGSEA. This CDR3 spans 14 amino acids. J was trimmed by 5 bases and V by 2 bases; bases with no gene match: 6. The CDR3, as DNA: TGCAGCGTTGAACCTACCGGGACAGGGGAGACCCAGTACTTC. Translation: CSVEPTGTGETQYF.

This clonotype was observed a handful of times. The V call is TRBV15, the J call TRBJ2-1; D unresolved. The CDR3 has 17 residues. V lost 0 bases, J lost 2 bases, and 14 bases lay in between. Germline CDR1 reads LNHNV; CDR2 reads YYDKDF (reference sequence). The CDR3 here is CATSRDRATITYNEQFF. The CDR3 nucleotides read TGTGCCACCAGCAGAGATAGAGCCACAATCACCTACAATGAGCAGTTCTTC.

The table lists this clonotype with a few counts. This chain uses TRBV6-5 with TRBJ2-7; D perhaps matches TRBD2 (5 bases). The CDR3 is 13 amino acids. Deletions cut 1 base from V and 6 bases from J, with 10 bases between. Germline CDR1 MNHEY, CDR2 SVGAGI. CDR3 sequence: CASSYYGVGEQYF. CDR3 sequence (DNA): TGTGCCAGCAGTTACTACGGGGTAGGCGAGCAGTACTTC.

Only a few counts were recorded for this clonotype. The chain combines TRBV5-6 with TRBJ2-1; 7 nucleotides agree with TRBD2. The V and J ends lost 5 bases and 10 bases, in that order; junction bases with no gene match: 9. Germline V CDR1 and CDR2: SGHDT, YYEEEE. The CDR3 length is 13 residues. The CDR3 is CASRGWGGGEQFF. DNA for the CDR3: TGTGCCAGCAGGGGGTGGGGGGGTGGAGAGCAGTTCTTC.

The chain couples TRBV5-1 to TRBJ2-3; a possible D gene is TRBD1 (6 bases). The length of the CDR3 is 14 residues. CDR1 and CDR2 from the germline V gene are SGHRS and YFSETQ. Trimming stripped 0 bases from V and 4 bases from J, with 9 bases between. This chain's CDR3 is CASSLGGQPDTQYF. CDR3 DNA: TGCGCCAGCAGCTTGGGTGGACAGCCAGATACGCAGTATTTT.

The chain recombines TRBV4-3 with TRBJ1-4, with TRBD1 identical over 12 bases. Germline V lookup: CDR1 LGHNA, CDR2 YSLEER. This CDR3 spans 17 amino acids. V lost 5 bases to trimming and J lost 8 bases; unmatched junction nucleotides: 12. In nucleotides, the CDR3 is TGCGCCAGCAGCGCGAGGGACAGGGGGCGTTATGGCGAAAAACTGTTTTTT. Translating gives CASSARDRGRYGEKLFF.

This chain links TRBV7-6 with TRBJ1-6, with unresolved D. CDR1 SGHVS and CDR2 FNYEAQ come from the germline V gene. V lost 4 bases, J lost 7 bases, and 14 bases lay in between. The CDR3 is 15 amino acids. CDR3 protein: CASSSVGMGNSPLHF. In nucleotides, the CDR3 is TGTGCCAGCAGCTCGGTGGGGATGGGGAATTCACCCCTCCACTTT. Drawing the rest from reference TRBV7-6 and TRBJ1-6, the complete variable domain is GAGVSQSPRYKVTKRGQDVALRCDPISGHVSLYWYRQALGQGPEFLTYFNYEAQQDKSGLPNDRFSAERPEGSISTLTIQRTEQRDSAMYRCASSSVGMGNSPLHFGNGTRLTVT.

This clonotype was seen ten or more times. The chain joins TRBV12-3 or TRBV12-4 to TRBJ2-1; tentatively, D is TRBD2 (5 bases). The CDR3 runs 14 residues. V lost 3 bases and J 1 base, leaving 7 bases between the germline ends. CDR3 DNA: TGTGCCAGCAGTTTTTCGGGATCCTACAATGAGCAGTTCTTC. Translating it yields CASSFSGSYNEQFF.

The chain couples TRBV5-1 to TRBJ2-1, with TRBD2 matching 7 bases. The length of the CDR3 is 15 residues. J lost 9 bases, V lost 4 bases, and 13 bases had no gene match. Germline CDR1 is SGHRS and CDR2 is YFSETQ. This CDR3 is CASSQVGRADPEQFF. The CDR3, as DNA: TGCGCCAGCAGCCAGGTGGGGAGGGCCGACCCTGAGCAGTTCTTC.

The rearrangement links TRBV7-2 to TRBJ2-1, with 7 bases fitting TRBD1. Germline V gives CDR1 SGHTA, CDR2 FQGNSA. This CDR3 region has 15 residues. V lost 5 bases, J lost 5 bases, and 9 bases stayed unmatched. In DNA form, the CDR3 reads TGTGCCAGCAGCCCCCAGACAGGGTACGACAATGAGCAGTTCTTC. This encodes CASSPQTGYDNEQFF.

The rearrangement joins TRBV28 to TRBJ2-7; TRBD2 is a possible D gene (5 bases). The CDR3 has 14 residues. V was trimmed by 6 bases and J by 2 bases, leaving 14 bases between them. Per germline, CDR1 MDHEN and CDR2 SYDVKM. CDR3 sequence: CASRNKRRTYEQYF. CDR3 DNA sequence: TGTGCCAGCAGAAATAAGCGGAGGACCTACGAGCAGTACTTC.

In its sample, this clonotype was seen once. The chain recombines TRBV6-2 or TRBV6-3 with TRBJ2-1; no definite D call. There are 12 residues in the CDR3. Trimming pared 6 bases from V and 6 bases from J, leaving 9 bases between. CDR1 and CDR2 (germline): MNHEY, SVGEGT. Here the CDR3 reads CASRFLTNEQFF. The CDR3 DNA is TGTGCCAGCAGATTCCTTACCAATGAGCAGTTCTTC.

This clonotype was counted a few times. This chain connects TRBV7-8 to TRBJ2-3; the D gene is possibly TRBD1 (6 bases). Trimming cost V 1 base and J 2 bases, with 13 bases left between them. This CDR3 has 16 residues. Germline CDR1 is SGHVS and CDR2 is FQNEAQ. The CDR3, as DNA: TGTGCCAGCAGCTTAGTGGGGGCAGTAGACACAGATACGCAGTATTTT. It specifies CASSLVGAVDTDTQYF. Variable domain in full (rest from reference TRBV7-8 and TRBJ2-3): GAGVSQSPRYKVAKRGQDVALRCDPISGHVSLFWYQQALGQGPEFLTYFQNEAQLDKSGLPSDRFFAERPEGSVSTLKIQRTQQEDSAVYLCASSLVGAVDTDTQYFGPGTRLTVL.

CDR3 DNA: TGTGCCAGCAGTTTCTCGGGAAGAACCGGGGAGCTGTTTTTT. Its translation is CASSFSGRTGELFF. The chain combines TRBV27 with TRBJ2-2, with a weak D call TRBD2 (5 bases). Germline CDR1 is MNHEY and CDR2 is SMNVEV (reference sequence). The germline V and J ends were trimmed by 3 bases and 5 bases, with 10 bases remaining between them. The CDR3 loop spans 14 amino acids.

This clonotype occurred a few times. V and J are TRBV20-1 and TRBJ2-1; no reliable D call. Germline V gene data show CDR1 as DFQATT and CDR2 as SNEGSKA (reference sequence). V was cut by 2 bases and J by 6 bases, with 8 bases left in between. The CDR3 has 12 residues. CDR3 DNA sequence: TGCAGTGCTAGATCGAACCTCAATGAGCAGTTCTTC. It codes for CSARSNLNEQFF.

This chain joins TRBV18 and TRBJ1-1; D is perhaps TRBD1 (5 bases). CDR3 length: 14 residues. Germline V gene data show CDR1 as KGHSH and CDR2 as LQKENI. V lost 6 bases and J lost 4, with 15 bases in between. The CDR3 DNA reads TGTGCCAGCTCTGAAGGGCAGGGCGGCACTGAAGCTTTCTTT. Its protein product is CASSEGQGGTEAFF.

The chain joins TRBV6-1 to TRBJ2-7; no firm D call. Trimming cost V 1 base and J 2 bases, with 9 bases left between them. The CDR3 has 14 amino acids. From germline, CDR1 is MNHNS and CDR2 SASEGT. CDR3 nucleotides: TGTGCCAGCAGTGAAGGCGGATTAGCCTACGAGCAGTACTTC. Encoded protein: CASSEGGLAYEQYF.

The chain uses TRBV6-1 and TRBJ1-1; D is undetermined. Per germline, CDR1 MNHNS and CDR2 SASEGT. V shed 7 bases and J shed 4 bases, with 19 bases lying between them. The CDR3 loop spans 15 amino acids. CDR3 loop: CASTYLGSEVTEAFF. CDR3 bases: TGTGCCAGCACCTACCTCGGCTCGGAGGTCACTGAAGCTTTCTTT.

The V and J genes are TRBV9 and TRBJ2-3; the D gene is possibly TRBD2 (6 bases). Germline assignment: CDR1 SGDLS and CDR2 YYNGEE. V was shortened by 4 bases and J by 1 base, with 16 bases between the two germline ends. The CDR3 contains 16 residues. CDR3: CASSPRPERGTDTQYF. CDR3 nucleotides: TGTGCCAGCAGCCCGAGGCCAGAGCGGGGCACAGATACGCAGTATTTT. The full variable domain, completed using reference TRBV9 and TRBJ2-3, is DSGVTQTPKHLITATGQRVTLRCSPRSGDLSVYWYQQSLDQGLQFLIQYYNGEERAKGNILERFSAQQFPDLHSELNLSSLELGDSALYFCASSPRPERGTDTQYFGPGTRLTVL.

The rearrangement joins TRBV14 to TRBJ2-7; unclear D gene. This CDR3 region has 14 residues. Germline V CDR1 and CDR2: SGHDN, FVKESK. V dropped 3 bases and J dropped 0 bases, with 9 bases sitting between them. The CDR3 here is CASSQRYFSYEQYF. CDR3 nucleotides: TGTGCCAGCAGCCAGAGATACTTCTCCTACGAGCAGTACTTC. Using reference TRBV14 and TRBJ2-7 for the parts outside the CDR3, the full variable domain is EAGVTQFPSHSVIEKGQTVTLRCDPISGHDNLYWYRRVMGKEIKFLLHFVKESKQDESGMPNNRFLAERTGGTYSTLKVQPAELEDSGVYFCASSQRYFSYEQYFGPGTRLTVT.

CDR3 bases: TGTGCCAGCAGGGTCGACAGGGCCGGGGAGCTGTTTTTT. Amino acid sequence: CASRVDRAGELFF. V usage is TRBV6-1 and J usage is TRBJ2-2; 7 nucleotides line up with TRBD1. Germline-derived CDR1 and CDR2 are MNHNS and SASEGT. The CDR3 is 13 amino acids. V was pared by 6 bases and J by 6 bases, with 4 bases of the junction left unmatched.

The chain links TRBV5-1 to TRBJ2-1; D might be TRBD1 (6 bases). Deletions cut 4 bases from V and 0 bases from J, with 11 bases between. CDR3 length: 15 residues. Per germline, CDR1 SGHRS and CDR2 YFSETQ. The CDR3 protein is CASSTEQGSYNEQFF. The DNA for the CDR3 is TGCGCCAGCAGCACTGAACAGGGCTCCTACAATGAGCAGTTCTTC.

This chain joins TRBV6-1 and TRBJ2-7; D remains unclear. Trimming took off 6 bases at V and 0 bases at J, with 15 bases between the two ends. The CDR3 contains 15 residues. Germline V gene sequence: CDR1 MNHNS, CDR2 SASEGT. CDR3 sequence reads: CASSPGKMGSYEQYF. DNA of the CDR3: TGTGCCAGCAGCCCTGGAAAGATGGGCTCCTACGAGCAGTACTTC.

This chain links TRBV5-1 with TRBJ1-1, with 7 bases lining up with TRBD1. Per germline, CDR1 SGHRS and CDR2 YFSETQ. V dropped 4 bases and J dropped 1; count of bases not matched to a gene: 10. The CDR3 extends over 16 amino acids. The CDR3: CASSPGLDRANTEAFF. CDR3 DNA sequence: TGCGCCAGCAGCCCCGGATTAGACAGGGCGAACACTGAAGCTTTCTTT.

In this sample, this clonotype turned up many times. The chain links TRBV9 to TRBJ2-7, with TRBD2 matching over 8 bases. The CDR3 runs to 14 residues. CDR1 is SGDLS, CDR2 YYNGEE, per germline. J was trimmed by 6 bases and V by 4 bases; bases with no gene match: 9. The CDR3 sequence: CASSLNSGNIEQYF. CDR3 nucleotide sequence: TGTGCCAGCAGCCTGAATAGCGGGAATATCGAGCAGTACTTC.

The chain joins TRBV10-3 to TRBJ1-1; 8 nucleotides match TRBD1. The J segment lost 3 bases and the V segment lost 9 bases, leaving 15 bases of the junction unmatched. Germline V gene sequence: CDR1 ENHRY, CDR2 SYGVKD. The CDR3 runs to 16 residues. The CDR3 sequence is CAINQSGRGPDTEAFF. CDR3 sequence (DNA): TGTGCCATTAATCAGTCAGGCAGGGGGCCGGACACTGAAGCTTTCTTT.

This clonotype was seen a few times. The V gene is TRBV9, the J gene TRBJ2-1; TRBD2 matches at 13 bases. The CDR3 runs to 18 residues. In germline, CDR1 is SGDLS, CDR2 YYNGEE. Trimming at V came to 0 bases and at J to 4 bases, leaving 7 bases not matched to a gene. In DNA form, the CDR3 reads TGTGCCAGCAGCGTAGGAGGAGGGACTAGCGGGATTTACAATGAGCAGTTCTTC. Translated: CASSVGGGTSGIYNEQFF.

This clonotype was detected a few times. The chain carries TRBV6-5 and TRBJ1-5; D is possibly TRBD1 (5 bases). This CDR3 is 15 amino acids long. V lost 5 bases and J 2 bases, leaving 13 bases between the germline ends. Germline assignment: CDR1 MNHEY and CDR2 SVGAGI. This chain's CDR3 is CASSTEGFGNQPQHF. CDR3 DNA: TGTGCCAGCAGTACCGAGGGGTTCGGCAATCAGCCCCAGCATTTT.

This clonotype was seen at least ten times. The V gene is TRBV2, the J gene TRBJ2-5; no reliable D call. The V and J ends lost 4 bases and 1 base respectively, with 13 bases between them. CDR1 is SNHLY, CDR2 FYNNEI, per germline. The CDR3 totals 15 residues. CDR3 nucleotide sequence: TGTGCCAGCAGTGCGGTGGGATCGGCCCAAGAGACCCAGTACTTC. This translates into CASSAVGSAQETQYF. Full variable domain (outside the CDR3, taken from reference TRBV2 and TRBJ2-5): EPEVTQTPSHQVTQMGQEVILRCVPISNHLYFYWYRQILGQKVEFLVSFYNNEISEKSEIFDDQFSVERPDGSNFTLKIRSTKLEDSAMYFCASSAVGSAQETQYFGPGTRLLVL.

The chain recombines TRBV20-1 with TRBJ1-5; TRBD1 might be the D (5 bases). Germline CDR1 is DFQATT and CDR2 is SNEGSKA (reference sequence). The CDR3 extends over 15 amino acids. V was trimmed by 5 bases and J by 2 bases, leaving 16 bases between them. CDR3 in DNA: TGCAGTGCTGCAAAACCGACGGGGGGCAATCAGCCCCAGCATTTT. Its protein is CSAAKPTGGNQPQHF.